This TCR beta chain emerged from a study of PD-1 blockade in classical Hodgkin lymphoma. All trial patients relapsed after autologous stem cell transplantation. Using immunoSEQ multiplex PCR, the repertoire was profiled, and TCRdb retains in-frame clones only, with some absent. The sample consists of 84,000 or so clones, nearly 95% of them appearing once. Material: peripheral blood mononuclear cells (PBMCs), obtained before the second cycle of nivolumab. This TCR was sampled from a human donor with classical Hodgkin lymphoma.

The DNA for the CDR3 is TGTGCCAGTATGCCTTGGGCAGGAGGAAGTTCACCCCTCCACTTT. Protein: CASMPWAGGSSPLHF. J is TRBJ1-6 and V is TRBV19; no definite D call. Germline V gene data show CDR1 as LNHDA and CDR2 as SQIVND (reference sequence). The CDR3 length is 15 residues. V shed 7 bases and J shed 9 bases, with 19 bases lying between them.